This T cell receptor beta chain was profiled in a study of T cell responses to AZD1222 COVID-19 vaccine. Study-wide context: Pooling was applied to second doses at about 4 or about 12 weeks.

V gave up 3 bases and J gave up 2 bases, with 11 bases separating them. Germline V gene data show CDR1 as ENHRY and CDR2 as SYGVKD. This CDR3 region has 14 residues. Worth noting for this clone: Its antigen is not known.

Profiling relied on immunoSEQ multiplex PCR, and the TCRdb table lists in-frame clones only, not all of them. The data hold 95,000 to 100,000 clones, with over 75% observed a single time. Study-level points and caveats: Only five or six individuals given AZD1222 were seropositive at baseline. Reports indicate that nearly half of spike-specific TCRs are directed at unmutated variant regions. Possibly, clonal diversity was underestimated; donors were largely white British and included more females.

Sample: peripheral blood, taken on day 0 of AZD1222 vaccination. The receptor's source is an adult in good health. This chain joins TRBV10-3 and TRBJ2-7; D gene uncertain. For the CDR3, the DNA is TGTGCCATCAGTGACTATGGGATTCCCTACGAGCAGTACTTC. This gives the protein CAISDYGIPYEQYF.